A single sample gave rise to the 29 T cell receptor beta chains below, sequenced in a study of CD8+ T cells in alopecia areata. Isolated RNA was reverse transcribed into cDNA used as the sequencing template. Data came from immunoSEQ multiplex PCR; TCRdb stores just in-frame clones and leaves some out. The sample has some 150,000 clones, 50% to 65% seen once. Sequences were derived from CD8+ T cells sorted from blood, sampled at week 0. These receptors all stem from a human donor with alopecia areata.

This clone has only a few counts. The CDR3 DNA is TGTGCCAGCAGCCTGGGCGAGTTGTCCGTGGGCCCGGGAAACACCATATATTTT. Residues: CASSLGELSVGPGNTIYF. The chain employs TRBV14 and TRBJ1-3; D not certain. CDR3 length: 18 residues. CDR1 and CDR2 (germline): SGHDN, FVKESK. Trimming removed 4 bases at V and 4 bases at J, with 23 bases between.

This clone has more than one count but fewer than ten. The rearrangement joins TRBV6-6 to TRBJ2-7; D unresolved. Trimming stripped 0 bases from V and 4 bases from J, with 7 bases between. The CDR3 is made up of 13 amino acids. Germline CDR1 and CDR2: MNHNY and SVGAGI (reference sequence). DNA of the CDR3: TGTGCCAGCAGTTACTCTCTATTATACGAGCAGTACTTC. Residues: CASSYSLLYEQYF.

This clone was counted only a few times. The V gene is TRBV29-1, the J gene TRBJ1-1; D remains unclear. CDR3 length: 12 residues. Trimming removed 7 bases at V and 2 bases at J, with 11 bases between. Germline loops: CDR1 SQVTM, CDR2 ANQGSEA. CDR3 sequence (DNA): TGCAGCGCCACAACAGATAACACTGAAGCTTTCTTT. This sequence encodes CSATTDNTEAFF.

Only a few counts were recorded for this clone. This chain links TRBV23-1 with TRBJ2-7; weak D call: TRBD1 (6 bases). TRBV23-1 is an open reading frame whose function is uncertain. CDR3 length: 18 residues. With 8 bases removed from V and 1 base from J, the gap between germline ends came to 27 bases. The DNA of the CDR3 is TGCGCCAGCCGTTCTAAGGACAGTTTCCATTATCTATCCTACGAGCAGTACTTC. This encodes CASRSKDSFHYLSYEQYF.

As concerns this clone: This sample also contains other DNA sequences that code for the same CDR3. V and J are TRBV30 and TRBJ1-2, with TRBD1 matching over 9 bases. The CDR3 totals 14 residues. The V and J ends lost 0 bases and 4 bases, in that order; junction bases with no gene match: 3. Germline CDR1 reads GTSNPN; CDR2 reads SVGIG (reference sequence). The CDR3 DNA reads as TGTGCCTGGAGTGTTGGGACAGGGCGCTATGGCTACACCTTC. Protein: CAWSVGTGRYGYTF. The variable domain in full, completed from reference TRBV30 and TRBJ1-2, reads SQTIHQWPATLVQPVGSPLSLECTVEGTSNPNLYWYRQAAGRGLQLLFYSVGIGQISSEVPQNLSASRPQDRQFILSSKKLLLSDSGFYLCAWSVGTGRYGYTFGSGTRLTVV.

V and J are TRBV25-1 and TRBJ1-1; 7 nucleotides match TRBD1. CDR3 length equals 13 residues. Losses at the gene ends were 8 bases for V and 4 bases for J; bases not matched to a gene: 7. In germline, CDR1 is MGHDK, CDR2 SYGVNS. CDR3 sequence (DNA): TGTGCCAGCCAGGGGGAGGTAGGCACTGAAGCTTTCTTT. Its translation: CASQGEVGTEAFF.

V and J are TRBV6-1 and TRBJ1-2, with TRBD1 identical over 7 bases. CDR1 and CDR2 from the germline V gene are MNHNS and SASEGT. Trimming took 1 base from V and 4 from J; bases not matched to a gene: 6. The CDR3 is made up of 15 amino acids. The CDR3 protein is CASSEEQGIRYGYTF. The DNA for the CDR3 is TGTGCCAGCAGTGAAGAACAGGGGATCCGCTATGGCTACACCTTC.

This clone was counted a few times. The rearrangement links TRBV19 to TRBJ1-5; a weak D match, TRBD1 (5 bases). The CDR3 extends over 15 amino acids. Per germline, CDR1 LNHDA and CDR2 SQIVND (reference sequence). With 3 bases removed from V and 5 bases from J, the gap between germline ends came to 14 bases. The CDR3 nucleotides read TGTGCCAGTAGTATCCTTGGGGGGGACGATCAGCCCCAGCATTTT. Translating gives CASSILGGDDQPQHF. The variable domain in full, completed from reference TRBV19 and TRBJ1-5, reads DGGITQSPKYLFRKEGQNVTLSCEQNLNHDAMYWYRQDPGQGLRLIYYSQIVNDFQKGDIAEGYSVSREKKESFPLTVTSAQKNPTAFYLCASSILGGDDQPQHFGDGTRLSIL.

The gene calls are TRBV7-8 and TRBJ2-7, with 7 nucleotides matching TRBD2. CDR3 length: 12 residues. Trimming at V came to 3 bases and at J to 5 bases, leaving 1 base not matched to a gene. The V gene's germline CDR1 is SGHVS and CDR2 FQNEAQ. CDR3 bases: TGTGCCAGCAGCTTCGGGACTAACGAGCAGTACTTC. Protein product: CASSFGTNEQYF. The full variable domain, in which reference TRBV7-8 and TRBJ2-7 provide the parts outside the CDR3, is GAGVSQSPRYKVAKRGQDVALRCDPISGHVSLFWYQQALGQGPEFLTYFQNEAQLDKSGLPSDRFFAERPEGSVSTLKIQRTQQEDSAVYLCASSFGTNEQYFGPGTRLTVT.

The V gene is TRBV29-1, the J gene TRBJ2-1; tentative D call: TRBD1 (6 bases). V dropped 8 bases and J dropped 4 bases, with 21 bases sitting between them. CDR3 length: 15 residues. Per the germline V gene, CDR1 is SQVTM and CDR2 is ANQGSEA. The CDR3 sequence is CSTQGIQGLYNEQFF. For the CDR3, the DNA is TGCAGCACCCAGGGGATTCAGGGTTTGTACAATGAGCAGTTCTTC.

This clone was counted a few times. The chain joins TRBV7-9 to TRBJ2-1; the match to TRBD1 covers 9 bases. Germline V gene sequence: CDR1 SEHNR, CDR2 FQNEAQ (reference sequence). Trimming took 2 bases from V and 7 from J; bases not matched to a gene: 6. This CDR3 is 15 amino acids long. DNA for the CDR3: TGTGCCAGCAGCTTACTCCGGGACAGGGATAATGAGCAGTTCTTC. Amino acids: CASSLLRDRDNEQFF. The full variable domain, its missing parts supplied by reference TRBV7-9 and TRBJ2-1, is DTGVSQNPRHKITKRGQNVTFRCDPISEHNRLYWYRQTLGQGPEFLTYFQNEAQLEKSRLLSDRFSAERPKGSFSTLEIQRTEQGDSAMYLCASSLLRDRDNEQFFGPGTRLTVL.

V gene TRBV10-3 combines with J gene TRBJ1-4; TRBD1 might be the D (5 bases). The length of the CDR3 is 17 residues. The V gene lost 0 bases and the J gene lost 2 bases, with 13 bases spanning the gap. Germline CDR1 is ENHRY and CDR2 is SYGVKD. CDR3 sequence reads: CAISESTSGITNEKLFF. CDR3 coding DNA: TGTGCCATCAGTGAGTCGACATCAGGGATCACTAATGAAAAACTGTTTTTT.

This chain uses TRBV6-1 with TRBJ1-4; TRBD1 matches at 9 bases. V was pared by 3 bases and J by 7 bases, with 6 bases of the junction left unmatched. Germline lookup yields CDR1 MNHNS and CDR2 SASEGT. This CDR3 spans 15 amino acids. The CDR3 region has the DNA TGTGCCAGCAGTGATCCCTGGACAGGGGTTGAAAAACTGTTTTTT. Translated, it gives CASSDPWTGVEKLFF.

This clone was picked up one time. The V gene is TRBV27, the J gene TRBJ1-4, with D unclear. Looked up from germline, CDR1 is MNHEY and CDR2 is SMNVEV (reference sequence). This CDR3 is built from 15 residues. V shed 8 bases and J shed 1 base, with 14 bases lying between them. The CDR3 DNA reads TGTGCCAGCGGAGCCAACGGGGTAACTAATGAAAAACTGTTTTTT. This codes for CASGANGVTNEKLFF.

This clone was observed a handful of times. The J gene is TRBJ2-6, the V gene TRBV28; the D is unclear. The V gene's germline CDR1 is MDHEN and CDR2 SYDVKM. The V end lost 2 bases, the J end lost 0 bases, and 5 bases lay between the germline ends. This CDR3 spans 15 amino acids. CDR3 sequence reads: CASSLRGSGANVLTF. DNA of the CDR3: TGTGCCAGCAGTTTACGAGGCTCTGGGGCCAACGTCCTGACTTTC.

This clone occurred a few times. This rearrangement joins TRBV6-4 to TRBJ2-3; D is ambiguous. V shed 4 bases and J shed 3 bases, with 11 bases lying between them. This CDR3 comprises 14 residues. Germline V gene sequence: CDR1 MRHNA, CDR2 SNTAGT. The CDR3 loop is CASSGGSGTDTQYF. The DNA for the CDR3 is TGTGCCAGCAGTGGTGGTAGTGGTACAGATACGCAGTATTTT.

The CDR3 loop is CASSIAGSLTEAFF. In DNA, the CDR3 is TGTGCCAGTAGTATAGCCGGGAGTTTGACTGAAGCTTTCTTT. V usage is TRBV19 and J usage is TRBJ1-1; D is undetermined. The CDR3 spans 14 residues. The V gene lost 1 base and the J gene lost 5 bases, with 11 bases spanning the gap. Germline CDR1 reads LNHDA; CDR2 reads SQIVND (reference sequence).

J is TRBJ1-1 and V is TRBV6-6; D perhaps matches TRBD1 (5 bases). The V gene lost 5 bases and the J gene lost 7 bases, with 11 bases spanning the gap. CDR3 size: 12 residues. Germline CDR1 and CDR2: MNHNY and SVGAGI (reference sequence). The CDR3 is CASSLGTDEAFF. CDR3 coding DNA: TGTGCCAGCAGTCTGGGGACGGATGAAGCTTTCTTT.

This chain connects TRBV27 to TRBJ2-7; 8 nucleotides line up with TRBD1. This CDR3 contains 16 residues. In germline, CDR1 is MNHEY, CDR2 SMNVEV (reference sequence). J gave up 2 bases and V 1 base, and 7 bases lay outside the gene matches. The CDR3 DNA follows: TGTGCCAGCAGTTTATACACGGGACAGGTTACCTACGAGCAGTACTTC. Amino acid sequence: CASSLYTGQVTYEQYF.

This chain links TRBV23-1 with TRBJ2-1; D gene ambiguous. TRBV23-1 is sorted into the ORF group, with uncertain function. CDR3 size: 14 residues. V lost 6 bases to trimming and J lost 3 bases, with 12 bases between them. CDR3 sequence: CASSQLAGYNEQFF. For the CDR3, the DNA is TGCGCCAGCAGCCAGCTCGCAGGCTACAATGAGCAGTTCTTC.

CDR3 protein: CASSVGVAGELFF. The CDR3 DNA is TGTGCCAGCAGTGTGGGGGTGGCCGGGGAGCTGTTTTTT. The genes are TRBV6-1 and TRBJ2-2; D is perhaps TRBD1 or TRBD2 (5 bases each). Trimming removed 4 bases at V and 6 bases at J, with 9 bases between. The CDR3 consists of 13 residues. Germline CDR1 and CDR2: MNHNS and SASEGT.

Written as DNA, the CDR3 is TGCAGCGTTGAAGGGTTGTTTGTCCAAGAGACCCAGTACTTC. Residues: CSVEGLFVQETQYF. This sequence joins TRBV29-1 and TRBJ2-5; D gene unclear. The CDR3 is 14 amino acids. With 1 base removed from V and 1 base from J, the gap between germline ends came to 10 bases. CDR1 and CDR2 from the germline V gene are SQVTM and ANQGSEA.

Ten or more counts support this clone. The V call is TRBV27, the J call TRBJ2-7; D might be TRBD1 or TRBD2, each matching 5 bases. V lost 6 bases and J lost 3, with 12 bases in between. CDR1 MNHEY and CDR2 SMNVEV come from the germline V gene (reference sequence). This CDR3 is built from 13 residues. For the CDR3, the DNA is TGTGCCAGCAGCGGGGCAGGCCGCTACGAGCAGTACTTC. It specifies CASSGAGRYEQYF.

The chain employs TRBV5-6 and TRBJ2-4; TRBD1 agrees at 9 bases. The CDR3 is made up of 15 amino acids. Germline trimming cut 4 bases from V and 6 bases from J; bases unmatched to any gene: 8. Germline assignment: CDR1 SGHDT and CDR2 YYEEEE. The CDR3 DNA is TGTGCCAGCAGCCCCCGGGACAGGGTTGGAAACATTCAGTACTTC. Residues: CASSPRDRVGNIQYF.

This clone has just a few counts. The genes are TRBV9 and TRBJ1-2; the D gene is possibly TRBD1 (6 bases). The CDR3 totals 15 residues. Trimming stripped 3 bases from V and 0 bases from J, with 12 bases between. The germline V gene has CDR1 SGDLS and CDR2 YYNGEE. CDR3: CASSGNRETNYGYTF. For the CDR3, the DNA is TGTGCCAGCAGCGGAAACAGGGAAACTAACTATGGCTACACCTTC. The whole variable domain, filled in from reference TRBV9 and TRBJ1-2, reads DSGVTQTPKHLITATGQRVTLRCSPRSGDLSVYWYQQSLDQGLQFLIQYYNGEERAKGNILERFSAQQFPDLHSELNLSSLELGDSALYFCASSGNRETNYGYTFGSGTRLTVV.

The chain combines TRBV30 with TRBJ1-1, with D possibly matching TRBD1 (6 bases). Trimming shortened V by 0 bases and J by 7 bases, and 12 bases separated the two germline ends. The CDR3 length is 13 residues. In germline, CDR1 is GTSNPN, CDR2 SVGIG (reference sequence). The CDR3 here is CAWSVGGSSEAFF. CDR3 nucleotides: TGTGCCTGGAGTGTAGGGGGGTCGAGTGAAGCTTTCTTT.

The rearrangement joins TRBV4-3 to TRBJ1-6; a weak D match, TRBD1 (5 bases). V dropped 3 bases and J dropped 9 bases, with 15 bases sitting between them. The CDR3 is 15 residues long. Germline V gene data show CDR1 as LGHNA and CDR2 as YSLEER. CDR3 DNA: TGCGCCAGCAGCCAGGGCCGGACCGGGGGTTCACCCCTCCACTTT. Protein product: CASSQGRTGGSPLHF.

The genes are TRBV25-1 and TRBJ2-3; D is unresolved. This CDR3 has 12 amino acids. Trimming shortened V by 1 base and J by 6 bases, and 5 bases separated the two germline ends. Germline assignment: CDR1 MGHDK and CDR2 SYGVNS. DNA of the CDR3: TGTGCCAGCAGTGAATTTGGGGATACGCAGTATTTT. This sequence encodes CASSEFGDTQYF.

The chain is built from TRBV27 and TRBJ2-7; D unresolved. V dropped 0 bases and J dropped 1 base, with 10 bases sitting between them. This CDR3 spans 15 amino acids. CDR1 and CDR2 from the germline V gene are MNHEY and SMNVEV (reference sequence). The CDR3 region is CASSLSGPFSYEQYF. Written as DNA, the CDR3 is TGTGCCAGCAGTTTATCGGGCCCATTTTCCTACGAGCAGTACTTC.